Sequencing of this T cell receptor beta chain was carried out in a study of blood T cell repertoires in COVID-19. Whole-study context: Donors in the United States, Italy and Spain gave samples during acute or convalescent COVID-19. The cDNA or gDNA used as material had been derived from T cells, B-cell-depleted T cells, or PBMCs.

In the source study's methods: Estimated nucleated cell counts came from reference gene primer amplification. Sequencing was performed with immunoSEQ multiplex PCR; in TCRdb, only in-frame clones are kept and a portion is missing. The D gene and trimming were derived from the DNA, and the V and J assignments and clone size from that table. Of just over 650,000 clones listed, 85% to 90% are singletons. The TCR was taken from a woman aged 18-29 years with acute or convalescent COVID-19. The sample comprised peripheral blood.

The chain's CDR3 is CASSPRAMSLQGTQYF. In nucleotides, the CDR3 is TGTGCCAGCAGCCCGCGGGCGATGTCATTACAGGGGACCCAGTACTTC. The chain employs TRBV7-2 and TRBJ2-5; weak D call: TRBD1 (6 bases). Trimming left V 5 bases short and J 7 bases short, with 23 bases between. This CDR3 has 16 amino acids. Germline lookup yields CDR1 SGHTA and CDR2 FQGNSA.